The rows below give T cell receptor beta chains drawn from one sample of a study of T cells in Graves' hyperthyroidism and ophthalmopathy. TCRdb re-analysed the multiplex PCR reads in MiXCR, keeping a single row per CDR3 protein. The data contain hundreds of thousands of distinct CDR3 sequences, roughly 22% of them singletons. The sample comprised blood. These receptors were taken from a man between 25 and 39 years old with Graves' ophthalmopathy. The CDR3 runs from the conserved cysteine through the conserved F or W. A D gene is named only where the DNA matches it firmly. Clone size is given for some rows only: seen once, a few or many times, or a class if the clone is expanded.

D	length	V	J	size	CDR3	DNA
TRBD2	15	TRBV7-9	TRBJ2-1	few	CASSLLAGLVVEQFF	TGTGCCAGCAGCTTATTAGCGGGACTCGTTGTGGAGCAGTTCTTC
.	12	TRBV12-3/TRBV12-4	TRBJ2-1	many	CASSFPTNEQFF	TGTGCCAGCAGTTTTCCCACCAATGAGCAGTTCTTC
TRBD2	17	TRBV5-1	TRBJ2-3	.	CASSFGAGATSTDTQYF	TGCGCCAGCAGCTTTGGGGCGGGAGCTACTAGCACAGATACGCAGTATTTT
TRBD1	14	TRBV6-1	TRBJ1-2	.	CASGGDSSNYGYTF	TGTGCCAGCGGGGGGGACAGTTCTAACTATGGCTACACCTTC
.	12	TRBV2	TRBJ2-2	.	CASLALTGELFF	TGTGCCAGCTTAGCCCTCACCGGGGAGCTGTTTTTT
.	13	TRBV7-2	TRBJ2-4	.	CASSLAPENIQYF	TGTGCCAGCAGCTTAGCACCTGAGAACATTCAGTACTTC
TRBD2	16	TRBV24-1	TRBJ2-1	many	CATSDITSGRVNEQFF	TGTGCCACCAGTGATATCACTAGCGGGAGGGTCAATGAGCAGTTCTTC
TRBD2	16	TRBV6-5	TRBJ2-1	few	CASSYGLAGLSDEQFF	TGTGCCAGCAGTTATGGGCTAGCGGGGCTGTCCGATGAGCAGTTCTTC
.	15	TRBV11-3	TRBJ2-5	.	CASSPGLVWKETKYF	TGTGCCAGCAGCCCTGGCCTGGTGTGGAAAGAGACCAAGTACTTC
.	14	TRBV15	TRBJ1-2	few	CATSRGWGAFGYTF	TGTGCCACCAGCAGAGGATGGGGGGCGTTTGGCTACACCTTC
.	15	TRBV14	TRBJ2-7	few	CASSQDSGNSYEQYF	TGTGCCAGCAGCCAAGATTCTGGGAATTCCTACGAGCAGTACTTC
TRBD1	14	TRBV5-1	TRBJ1-1	many	CASSFGQGVGEAFF	TGCGCCAGCAGTTTCGGACAGGGGGTTGGTGAAGCTTTCTTT
.	15	TRBV28	TRBJ1-2	many	CASSSPGGVGYGYTF	TGTGCCAGCAGTTCACCCGGGGGGGTCGGCTATGGCTACACCTTC
.	16	TRBV6-1	TRBJ2-7	.	CASSEGAGIRSYEQYF	TGTGCCAGCAGTGAAGGGGCAGGAATTAGGTCCTACGAGCAGTACTTC
.	15	TRBV7-9	TRBJ2-7	few	CASTPPQGSPYEQYF	TGTGCCAGCACCCCACCTCAAGGGAGCCCCTACGAGCAGTACTTC
TRBD2	15	TRBV29-1	TRBJ2-1	.	CSDPGTSGNYNEQFF	TGCAGCGATCCCGGGACTAGCGGTAACTACAATGAGCAGTTCTTC
TRBD2	21	TRBV6-2/TRBV6-3	TRBJ2-3	.	CASSYLLLAGGPGSSTDTQYF	TGTGCCAGCAGTTACCTCCTACTAGCGGGAGGGCCCGGATCTAGCACAGATACGCAGTATTTT
.	14	TRBV18	TRBJ2-5	.	CASTESEGRETQYF	TGTGCCAGCACCGAATCGGAGGGCAGAGAGACCCAGTACTTC
TRBD2	15	TRBV11-3	TRBJ2-7	many	CASSLAGTSGHEQYF	TGTGCCAGCAGCTTAGCAGGGACTAGCGGCCACGAGCAGTACTTC
.	15	TRBV7-9	TRBJ2-1	few	CASRPTGTSYNEQFF	TGTGCCAGCAGACCCACCGGGACTTCCTACAATGAGCAGTTCTTC
.	12	TRBV6-2/TRBV6-3	TRBJ1-1	.	CASGTLNTEAFF	TGTGCCAGCGGGACACTGAACACTGAAGCTTTCTTT
.	16	TRBV3-1	TRBJ1-6	many	CASSHESAALDSPLHF	TGTGCCAGCAGCCATGAATCGGCCGCCCTAGATTCACCCCTCCACTTT
.	15	TRBV2	TRBJ1-3	few	CASGTFIRSGNTIYF	TGTGCCAGCGGGACATTTATAAGGTCCGGAAACACCATATATTTT
TRBD2	16	TRBV2	TRBJ2-7	.	CASSASTGLANHEQYF	TGTGCCAGCAGTGCGAGCACTGGACTAGCGAACCACGAGCAGTACTTC
TRBD2	17	TRBV5-1	TRBJ2-7	many	CASSLRTSGPGSYEQYF	TGCGCCAGCAGCTTGAGGACTAGCGGGCCTGGCTCCTACGAGCAGTACTTC
.	15	TRBV11-3	TRBJ2-5	many	CASSPGTRARETQYF	TGTGCCAGCAGCCCGGGGACCAGGGCGCGGGAGACCCAGTACTTC
.	15	TRBV29-1	TRBJ2-5	.	CSVEVPEVYQETQYF	TGCAGCGTTGAAGTCCCAGAAGTGTACCAAGAGACCCAGTACTTC
TRBD2	14	TRBV24-1	TRBJ2-1	many	CATSDSTSINEQFF	TGTGCCACCAGTGATTCGACTAGCATCAATGAGCAGTTCTTC
.	12	TRBV3-1	TRBJ2-1	many	CASSPDYNEQFF	TGTGCCAGCAGCCCAGACTACAATGAGCAGTTCTTC
.	16	TRBV2	TRBJ1-6	.	CASTAEAGPYNSPLHF	TGTGCCAGCACGGCCGAGGCGGGACCCTATAATTCACCCCTCCACTTT
.	14	TRBV20-1	TRBJ1-1	few	CSAPGQWPNTEAFF	TGCAGTGCACCCGGACAGTGGCCGAACACTGAAGCTTTCTTT
TRBD2	17	TRBV9	TRBJ2-3	.	CASSALAGGPPSDTQYF	TGTGCCAGCAGCGCCTTAGCGGGAGGCCCACCGTCGGATACGCAGTATTTT
TRBD2	15	TRBV11-2	TRBJ2-5	many	CASSSGLAGGETQYF	TGTGCCAGCAGCTCCGGACTAGCGGGAGGAGAGACCCAGTACTTC
.	13	TRBV27	TRBJ2-4	many	CASSQLAKNIQYF	TGTGCCAGCAGCCAATTAGCCAAAAACATTCAGTACTTC
.	12	TRBV27	TRBJ2-5	few	CASRPPRETQYF	TGTGCCAGCAGACCCCCCCGGGAGACCCAGTACTTC
.	11	TRBV2	TRBJ2-5	many	CASYDGETQYF	TGTGCCAGCTACGACGGGGAGACCCAGTACTTC
TRBD1	21	TRBV27	TRBJ2-7	.	CASSLFPSHLDRGPRRREQYF	TGTGCCAGCAGTTTATTCCCGTCCCACCTTGACAGGGGCCCCCGGAGGAGGGAGCAGTACTTC
.	16	TRBV12-3/TRBV12-4	TRBJ2-7	many	CASSHNYLQIGDEQYF	TGTGCCAGCAGCCACAATTATCTCCAGATTGGTGACGAGCAGTACTTC
.	12	TRBV5-1	TRBJ2-2	few	CASTSTTGELFF	TGCGCCAGCACTAGTACCACCGGGGAGCTGTTTTTT
.	14	TRBV7-9	TRBJ2-7	.	CASSPAGDGYEQYF	TGTGCCAGCAGCCCAGCCGGGGATGGGTACGAGCAGTACTTC
TRBD1	15	TRBV3-1	TRBJ2-7	few	CASSQEQGVSYEQYF	TGTGCCAGCAGCCAGGAACAGGGGGTATCTTACGAGCAGTACTTC
TRBD1	13	TRBV11-3	TRBJ2-5	many	CASSSGQIETQYF	TGTGCCAGCAGCTCGGGACAGATAGAGACCCAGTACTTC
.	12	TRBV30	TRBJ1-2	many	CAWSEILYGYTF	TGTGCCTGGAGTGAGATTCTCTATGGCTACACCTTC
TRBD2	17	TRBV20-1	TRBJ2-1	once	CSARETPSSGSFNEQFF	TGCAGTGCTAGAGAGACACCGAGCAGCGGGAGCTTCAATGAGCAGTTCTTC
TRBD2	16	TRBV2	TRBJ2-3	few	CASSGVAGGPTDTQYF	TGTGCCAGCAGTGGGGTAGCGGGAGGACCTACAGATACGCAGTATTTT
TRBD1	16	TRBV13	TRBJ2-5	few	CASSQRQGPWGETQYF	TGTGCCAGCAGCCAAAGACAGGGACCATGGGGAGAGACCCAGTACTTC
TRBD2	15	TRBV28	TRBJ2-1	once	CASSRGLAEGSEQFF	TGTGCCAGCAGCCGTGGACTAGCGGAAGGGAGTGAGCAGTTCTTC
.	13	TRBV29-1	TRBJ2-3	.	CSVDWLASNTQYF	TGCAGCGTTGATTGGCTAGCTAGTAATACGCAGTATTTT
.	14	TRBV3-1	TRBJ1-3	many	CASSQEPSGNTIYF	TGTGCCAGCAGCCAAGAACCCTCTGGAAACACCATATATTTT
.	13	TRBV30	TRBJ2-1	.	CAWSTGSYNEQFF	TGTGCCTGGAGTACGGGATCCTACAATGAGCAGTTCTTC
.	15	TRBV15	TRBJ1-4	.	CATSRDFNRRGKLFF	TGTGCCACCAGCAGAGATTTTAACAGGAGAGGCAAACTGTTTTTT
TRBD1	13	TRBV20-1	TRBJ1-2	.	CSARATGLYGYTF	TGCAGTGCTAGGGCGACAGGGCTCTATGGCTACACCTTC
.	13	TRBV2	TRBJ2-5	many	CASMMTGQETQYF	TGTGCCAGCATGATGACAGGCCAAGAGACCCAGTACTTC
.	16	TRBV6-1	TRBJ1-1	few	CASSSDRDQYYTEAFF	TGTGCCAGCAGTTCCGACCGGGACCAATATTACACTGAAGCTTTCTTT
.	16	TRBV6-9	TRBJ2-1	few	CASSYLVAGAYNEQFF	TGTGCCAGCAGTTACTTGGTAGCAGGGGCCTACAATGAGCAGTTCTTC
.	12	TRBV12-3/TRBV12-4	TRBJ2-1	few	CASSPPLSQQFF	TGTGCCAGCAGCCCCCCCCTAAGCCAGCAGTTCTTC
TRBD1	13	TRBV30	TRBJ2-3	many	CAWRRDRGDTQYF	TGTGCCTGGAGGCGGGACAGGGGAGATACGCAGTATTTT